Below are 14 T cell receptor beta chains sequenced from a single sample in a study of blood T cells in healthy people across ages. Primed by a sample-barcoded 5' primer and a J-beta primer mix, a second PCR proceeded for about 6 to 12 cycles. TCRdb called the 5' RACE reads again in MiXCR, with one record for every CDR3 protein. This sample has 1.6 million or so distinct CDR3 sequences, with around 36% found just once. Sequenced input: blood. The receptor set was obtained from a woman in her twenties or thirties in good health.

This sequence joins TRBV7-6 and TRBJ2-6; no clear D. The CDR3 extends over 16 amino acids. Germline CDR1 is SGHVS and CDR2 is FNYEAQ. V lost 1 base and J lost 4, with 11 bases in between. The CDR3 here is CASSLEVEMGANVLTF. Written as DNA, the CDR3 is TGTGCCAGCAGCTTAGAGGTAGAGATGGGGGCCAACGTCCTGACTTTC.

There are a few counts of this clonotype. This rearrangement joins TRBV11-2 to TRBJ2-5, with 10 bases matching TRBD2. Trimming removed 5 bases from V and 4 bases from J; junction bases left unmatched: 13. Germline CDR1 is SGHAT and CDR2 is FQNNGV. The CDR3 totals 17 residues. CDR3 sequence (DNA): TGTGCCAGCAGCCCAGGGACGAGCGGGGGGGCAAGAGAGACCCAGTACTTC. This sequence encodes CASSPGTSGGARETQYF.

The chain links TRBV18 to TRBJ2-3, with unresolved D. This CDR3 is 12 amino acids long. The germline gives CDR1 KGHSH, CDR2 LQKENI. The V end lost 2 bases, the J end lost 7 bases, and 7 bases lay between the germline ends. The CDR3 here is CASSPVENTQYF. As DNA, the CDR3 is TGTGCCAGCTCACCAGTCGAGAATACGCAGTATTTT.

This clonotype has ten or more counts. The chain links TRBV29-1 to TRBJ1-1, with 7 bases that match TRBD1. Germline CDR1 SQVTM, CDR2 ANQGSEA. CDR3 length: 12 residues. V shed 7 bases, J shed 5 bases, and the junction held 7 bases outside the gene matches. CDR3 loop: CSGAQGKTEAFF. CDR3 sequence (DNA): TGCAGCGGGGCACAGGGGAAGACTGAAGCTTTCTTT.

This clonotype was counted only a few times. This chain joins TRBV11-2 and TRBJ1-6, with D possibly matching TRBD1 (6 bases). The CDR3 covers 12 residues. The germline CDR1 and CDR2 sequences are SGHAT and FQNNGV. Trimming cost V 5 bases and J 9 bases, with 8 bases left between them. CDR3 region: CASSHRVSPLHF. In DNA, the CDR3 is TGTGCCAGCAGCCACAGGGTTTCACCCCTCCACTTT.

The chain's CDR3 is CASSLRLAMGWDEQYF. The CDR3 nucleotides read TGTGCCAGCAGTCTTCGACTAGCCATGGGTTGGGACGAGCAGTACTTC. This rearrangement joins TRBV27 to TRBJ2-7, with 7 bases identical to TRBD2. Looked up from germline, CDR1 is MNHEY and CDR2 is SMNVEV (reference sequence). This CDR3 spans 16 amino acids. Trimming cost V 5 bases and J 5 bases; bases outside gene matches: 15.

The CDR3: CASSQGQPQYF. CDR3 sequence (DNA): TGTGCCAGCAGCCAAGGACAGCCGCAGTACTTC. The chain employs TRBV3-1 and TRBJ2-5; possible D gene TRBD1, 5 bases. V was trimmed by 1 base and J by 11 bases, leaving 8 bases between them. There are 11 residues in the CDR3. Per germline, CDR1 LGHDT and CDR2 YNNKEL (reference sequence).

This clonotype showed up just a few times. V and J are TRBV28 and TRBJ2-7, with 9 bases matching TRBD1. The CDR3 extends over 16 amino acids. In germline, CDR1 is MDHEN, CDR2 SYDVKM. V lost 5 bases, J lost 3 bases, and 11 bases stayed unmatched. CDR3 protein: CASSVPGTGRSYEQYF. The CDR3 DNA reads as TGTGCCAGCAGTGTCCCCGGGACAGGGAGAAGCTACGAGCAGTACTTC.

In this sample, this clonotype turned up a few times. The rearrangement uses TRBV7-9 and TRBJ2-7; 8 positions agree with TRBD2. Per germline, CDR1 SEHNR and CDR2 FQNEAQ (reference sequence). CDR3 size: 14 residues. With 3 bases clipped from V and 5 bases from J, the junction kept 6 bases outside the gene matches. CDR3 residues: CASSFLTSGDEQYF. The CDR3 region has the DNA TGTGCCAGCAGCTTTCTTACTAGCGGCGACGAGCAGTACTTC.

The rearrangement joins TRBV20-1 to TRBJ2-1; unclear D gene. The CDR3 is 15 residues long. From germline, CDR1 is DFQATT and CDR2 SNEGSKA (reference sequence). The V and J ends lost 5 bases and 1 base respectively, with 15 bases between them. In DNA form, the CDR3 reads TGCAGTGCTCCTACTGGCCTCCCTTCCTACAATGAGCAGTTCTTC. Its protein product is CSAPTGLPSYNEQFF.

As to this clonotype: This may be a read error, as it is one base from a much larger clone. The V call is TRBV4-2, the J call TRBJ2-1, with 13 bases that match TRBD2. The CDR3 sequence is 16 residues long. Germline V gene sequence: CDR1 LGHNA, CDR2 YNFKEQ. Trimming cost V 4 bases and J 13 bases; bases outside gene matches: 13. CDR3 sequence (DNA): TGTGCCAGCAGCCCAGGACTAGCGGGAGAATTGGAGACCCAGTTCTTC. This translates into CASSPGLAGELETQFF.

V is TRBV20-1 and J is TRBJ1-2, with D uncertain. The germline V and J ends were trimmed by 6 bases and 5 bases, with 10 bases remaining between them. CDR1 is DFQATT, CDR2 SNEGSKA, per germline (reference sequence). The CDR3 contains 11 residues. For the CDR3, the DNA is TGCAGTGCCTCACAGCCTTATGGCTACACCTTC. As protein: CSASQPYGYTF.

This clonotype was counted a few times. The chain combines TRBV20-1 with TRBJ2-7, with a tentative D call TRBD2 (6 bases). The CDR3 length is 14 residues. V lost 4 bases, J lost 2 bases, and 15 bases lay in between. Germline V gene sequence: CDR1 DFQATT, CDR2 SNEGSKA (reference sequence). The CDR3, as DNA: TGCAGTGCTAAAGAGGCGGGACTCCCCTACGAGCAGTACTTC. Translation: CSAKEAGLPYEQYF.

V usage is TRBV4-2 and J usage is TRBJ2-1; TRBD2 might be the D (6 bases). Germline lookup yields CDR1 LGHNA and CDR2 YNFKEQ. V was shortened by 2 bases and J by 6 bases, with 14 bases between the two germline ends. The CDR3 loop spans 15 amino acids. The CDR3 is CASSQTRERVNEQFF. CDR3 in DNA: TGTGCCAGCAGCCAAACTCGCGAGCGGGTCAATGAGCAGTTCTTC.